The T cell receptor (beta chain) described here comes from a study of shared clonotypes between healthy human individuals. Study-wide results and caveats: Clonotypes shared by all four donors outscored non-shared clonotypes in generation probability. Represented genetic and exposure-history diversity was restricted by having few donors.

Naive CD8 cells lacked CD45RO, underwent positive selection for CCR7 and left out terminally differentiated effector memory CD45RA+ cells. Each of the donors was a healthy adult who was HIV-negative and had not had a recent acute infection or vaccination. Concerning this clone: Its antigen is not identified.

Generated by immunoSEQ multiplex PCR, the TCRdb table keeps only in-frame clones and is missing some. The sample has hundreds of thousands of clones; 80% to 95% are singletons. V was clipped by 8 bases and J by 4 bases; unmatched bases: 9. This CDR3 contains 14 residues. Germline V lookup: CDR1 SGHNT, CDR2 YYREEE (reference sequence). Sequencing input: naive CD8+ T cells sorted from blood. This sequence was found in a man under 40 in good health. This rearrangement joins TRBV5-4 to TRBJ2-1, with 7 bases lining up with TRBD1. In nucleotides, the CDR3 is TGTGCCAGTTCCGGGACAGCGATATACAATGAGCAGTTCTTC. This translates into CASSGTAIYNEQFF.